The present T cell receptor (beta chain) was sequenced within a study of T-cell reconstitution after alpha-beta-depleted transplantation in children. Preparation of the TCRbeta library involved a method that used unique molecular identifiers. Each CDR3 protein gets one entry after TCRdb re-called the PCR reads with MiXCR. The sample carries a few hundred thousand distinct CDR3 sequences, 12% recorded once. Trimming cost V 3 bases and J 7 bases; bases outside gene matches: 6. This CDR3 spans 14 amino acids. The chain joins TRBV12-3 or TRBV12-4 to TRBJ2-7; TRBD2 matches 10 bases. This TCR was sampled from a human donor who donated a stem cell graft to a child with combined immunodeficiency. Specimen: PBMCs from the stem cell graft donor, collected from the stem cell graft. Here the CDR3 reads CASSFSGRSVEQYF. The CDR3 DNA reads TGTGCCAGCAGTTTTAGCGGGAGGTCCGTTGAGCAGTACTTC.